These 26 T cell receptor beta chains originate from one sample sequenced in a study of T cells after yellow fever vaccination. Each CDR3 protein is one row after TCRdb ran MiXCR on the 5' RACE reads. Of about 260,000 distinct CDR3 sequences in the sample, about 5.2% were seen once. The specimen comprised CD4+ T cells sorted from PBMCs, sampled on the day of the yellow fever booster vaccination. These receptors were collected from a man in his late teens or twenties who received the YFV17D yellow fever vaccine.

The table lists this clonotype with a few counts. CDR3 amino acids: CAIVYSGTGNTIYF. CDR3 coding DNA: TGTGCCATCGTGTATTCAGGGACGGGAAACACCATATATTTT. J is TRBJ1-3 and V is TRBV12-3 or TRBV12-4, with D possibly matching TRBD1 (5 bases). Trimming took 10 bases from V and 4 from J, leaving 17 bases between them. CDR3 size: 14 residues.

The sample holds a few counts of this clonotype. This chain links TRBV7-8 with TRBJ1-4; tentatively, D is TRBD1 (6 bases). CDR1 is SGHVS, CDR2 FQNEAQ, per germline. This CDR3 comprises 18 residues. Between the trimmed V and J ends, which lost 5 bases and 0 bases, there was a span of 19 bases. CDR3: CASSRPATGRATNEKLFF. In nucleotides, the CDR3 is TGTGCCAGCAGCCGGCCGGCTACAGGGAGGGCAACTAATGAAAAACTGTTTTTT. The full variable domain, rest sourced from reference TRBV7-8 and TRBJ1-4, is GAGVSQSPRYKVAKRGQDVALRCDPISGHVSLFWYQQALGQGPEFLTYFQNEAQLDKSGLPSDRFFAERPEGSVSTLKIQRTQQEDSAVYLCASSRPATGRATNEKLFFGSGTQLSVL.

This clonotype was observed a few times. The J gene is TRBJ2-6, the V gene TRBV7-2, with no clear D. CDR1 is SGHTA and CDR2 is FQGNSA in the germline V gene. This CDR3 has 16 amino acids. The germline V and J ends were trimmed by 7 bases and 0 bases, with 13 bases remaining between them. In DNA, the CDR3 is TGTGCCAGCACGGTCCAAAGGGACTCTGGGGCCAACGTCCTGACTTTC. This translates into CASTVQRDSGANVLTF.

This clonotype came up a few times. V usage is TRBV5-1 and J usage is TRBJ2-5; D call uncertain. The CDR3 has 13 amino acids. V gave up 4 bases and J gave up 5 bases, with 12 bases separating them. Germline V gives CDR1 SGHRS, CDR2 YFSETQ. The CDR3 loop is CASSVGLKETQYF. The CDR3, as DNA: TGCGCCAGCAGCGTGGGGTTGAAGGAGACCCAGTACTTC. The full variable domain, its missing parts supplied by reference TRBV5-1 and TRBJ2-5, is KAGVTQTPRYLIKTRGQQVTLSCSPISGHRSVSWYQQTPGQGLQFLFEYFSETQRNKGNFPGRFSGRQFSNSRSEMNVSTLELGDSALYLCASSVGLKETQYFGPGTRLLVL.

The CDR3 DNA sequence: TGCAGTGCTAGAGTTAGCAATCAGCCCCAGCATTTT. It translates to CSARVSNQPQHF. The chain joins TRBV20-1 to TRBJ1-5, with D hard to call. Germline V CDR1 and CDR2: DFQATT, SNEGSKA (reference sequence). The CDR3 runs 12 residues. The V gene lost 1 base and the J gene lost 0 bases, with 1 base spanning the gap.

The chain has TRBV24-1 and TRBJ2-5, with 8 bases lining up with TRBD2. The germline gives CDR1 KGHDR, CDR2 SFDVKD. The length of the CDR3 is 16 residues. The ends lost 3 bases at V and 4 bases at J; junction bases unmatched: 9. The CDR3 DNA reads TGTGCCACCAGTGATCTCCCCCGGGGGGGCGTAGAGACCCAGTACTTC. This translates into CATSDLPRGGVETQYF.

This clonotype has just a few counts. This CDR3 is CATKPGQNNEQFF. The CDR3 DNA is TGTGCCACCAAACCCGGACAGAACAATGAGCAGTTCTTC. V gene TRBV18 combines with J gene TRBJ2-1, with a weak D call TRBD1 (6 bases). The ends were cut back, 10 bases at V and 5 bases at J, with 15 bases in the middle. The V gene's germline CDR1 is KGHSH and CDR2 LQKENI. The CDR3 sequence is 13 residues long. Supplemented by reference TRBV18 and TRBJ2-1, the full variable domain reads NAGVMQNPRHLVRRRGQEARLRCSPMKGHSHVYWYRQLPEEGLKFMVYLQKENIIDESGMPKERFSAEFPKEGPSILRIQQVVRGDSAAYFCATKPGQNNEQFFGPGTRLTVL.

CDR3 sequence: CASRPPGGNTEAFF. The CDR3 DNA is TGCGCCAGCAGACCTCCGGGGGGGAACACTGAAGCTTTCTTT. This rearrangement joins TRBV4-1 to TRBJ1-1, with D maybe TRBD1 (5 bases). Germline CDR1 is MGHRA and CDR2 is YSYEKL. The CDR3 contains 14 residues. V gave up 6 bases and J gave up 1 base, with 12 bases separating them.

The chain is built from TRBV28 and TRBJ2-5; unclear D gene. The CDR3 has 15 amino acids. Germline CDR1 and CDR2: MDHEN and SYDVKM. V was clipped by 7 bases and J by 2 bases, with 17 bases between them. The CDR3 DNA sequence: TGTGCCAGCATTCCTCACTCGACATCTCAAGAGACCCAGTACTTC. Amino acids: CASIPHSTSQETQYF. Supplemented by reference TRBV28 and TRBJ2-5, the full variable domain reads DVKVTQSSRYLVKRTGEKVFLECVQDMDHENMFWYRQDPGLGLRLIYFSYDVKMKEKGDIPEGYSVSREKKERFSLILESASTNQTSMYLCASIPHSTSQETQYFGPGTRLLVL.

This clonotype was detected many times. This rearrangement joins TRBV5-6 to TRBJ2-3, with 8 bases aligning to TRBD1. V dropped 4 bases and J dropped 5; count of bases not matched to a gene: 12. The CDR3 runs to 16 residues. Germline V gene data show CDR1 as SGHDT and CDR2 as YYEEEE. The CDR3 is CASSLLTGALGDTQYF. In nucleotides, the CDR3 is TGTGCCAGCAGCCTTCTGACAGGGGCACTGGGAGATACGCAGTATTTT.

This clonotype was counted many times. The chain uses TRBV12-3 or TRBV12-4 and TRBJ1-5; D is uncertain. The CDR3 contains 14 residues. V lost 5 bases and J lost 2, with 10 bases in between. The CDR3 loop reads CASSVMLGNQPQHF. The CDR3 region has the DNA TGTGCCAGCAGTGTGATGTTGGGCAATCAGCCCCAGCATTTT.

The chain joins TRBV5-1 to TRBJ1-1; D uncertain. CDR1 and CDR2 from the germline V gene are SGHRS and YFSETQ. V lost 4 bases and J lost 1, with 14 bases in between. CDR3 length equals 15 residues. In DNA form, the CDR3 reads TGCGCCAGCAGCCCTAGAGGAGGGTCGAACACTGAAGCTTTCTTT. Amino acids: CASSPRGGSNTEAFF.

This chain connects TRBV6-2 or TRBV6-3 to TRBJ2-1; tentative D call: TRBD2 (6 bases). Per the germline V gene, CDR1 is MNHEY and CDR2 is SVGEGT. The V end lost 6 bases, the J end lost 5 bases, and 8 bases lay between the germline ends. The CDR3 spans 12 residues. CDR3 loop: CASREGHNEQFF. The DNA for the CDR3 is TGTGCCAGCAGGGAGGGGCACAATGAGCAGTTCTTC.

This clonotype appeared many times. J is TRBJ2-2 and V is TRBV4-3, with TRBD2 as a possible D gene (6 bases). The CDR3 contains 15 residues. Between the trimmed V and J ends, which lost 0 bases and 1 base, there was a span of 6 bases. Per germline, CDR1 LGHNA and CDR2 YSLEER. The CDR3 is CASSQDGGNTGELFF. CDR3 nucleotides: TGCGCCAGCAGCCAAGACGGGGGGAACACCGGGGAGCTGTTTTTT.

The chain has TRBV7-2 and TRBJ2-2, with D maybe TRBD2 (6 bases). Trimming stripped 5 bases from V and 9 bases from J, with 13 bases between. The CDR3 spans 13 residues. Germline V gene sequence: CDR1 SGHTA, CDR2 FQGNSA. CDR3 nucleotide sequence: TGTGCCAGCAGCAGGCGGGACGTTCGGGAGCTGTTTTTT. Translating it yields CASSRRDVRELFF.

The chain joins TRBV20-1 to TRBJ2-5, with D perhaps being TRBD1 or TRBD2 (6 bases each). This CDR3 is built from 12 residues. Germline V gives CDR1 DFQATT, CDR2 SNEGSKA (reference sequence). As DNA, the CDR3 is TGCAGCGCCTGGGGGCGGGGAGAGACCCAGTACTTC. The encoded protein is CSAWGRGETQYF.

This clonotype was detected only a few times. The chain carries TRBV11-2 and TRBJ2-5, with D possibly called TRBD1 or TRBD2 (6 bases each). Germline CDR1 and CDR2: SGHAT and FQNNGV. This CDR3 spans 14 amino acids. With 0 bases removed from V and 5 bases from J, the gap between germline ends came to 10 bases. The CDR3 loop is CASSLDLGGETQYF. The CDR3 DNA reads TGTGCCAGCAGCTTAGACCTAGGGGGGGAGACCCAGTACTTC.

This clonotype was seen more than once but under ten times. This sequence joins TRBV6-5 and TRBJ2-7; the D call may be TRBD1 or TRBD2 (5 bases each). CDR1 MNHEY and CDR2 SVGAGI come from the germline V gene. The CDR3 is 13 residues long. Deletions cut 5 bases from V and 0 bases from J, with 8 bases between. For the CDR3, the DNA is TGTGCCAGCAGTGCAGGGAGCTCCTACGAGCAGTACTTC. It specifies CASSAGSSYEQYF.

Only a few counts were recorded for this clonotype. The CDR3 spells CAWSVYSQAFF. The CDR3 region has the DNA TGTGCCTGGAGTGTTTACAGTCAAGCTTTCTTT. The rearrangement uses TRBV30 and TRBJ1-1; D is uncertain. The V gene lost 0 bases and the J gene lost 9 bases, with 8 bases spanning the gap. This CDR3 region has 11 residues. The V gene's germline CDR1 is GTSNPN and CDR2 SVGIG (reference sequence).

In its sample, this clonotype was seen many times. The gene calls are TRBV5-5 and TRBJ2-3; D unresolved. Germline V gives CDR1 SGHKS, CDR2 YYEKEE (reference sequence). The CDR3 sequence is 13 residues long. V was cut by 9 bases and J by 1 base, with 12 bases left in between. The DNA of the CDR3 is TGTGCCACCAAGTCCTTAGGCACAGATACGCAGTATTTT. Translating gives CATKSLGTDTQYF.

The rearrangement uses TRBV6-2 or TRBV6-3 and TRBJ1-6, with a weak D call TRBD1 (5 bases). CDR1 is MNHEY, CDR2 SVGEGT, per germline. Trimming left V 8 bases short and J 8 bases short, with 28 bases between. The CDR3 is 18 amino acids. This CDR3 reads CASAGADAGFLSHSPLHF. In nucleotides, the CDR3 is TGTGCCAGCGCCGGGGCCGATGCAGGCTTTTTGAGTCATTCACCCCTCCACTTT.

There are a few counts of this clonotype. DNA of the CDR3: TGCAGTGCGGGGAAACCGGGACAGAAGAACACCGGGGAGCTGTTTTTT. This gives the protein CSAGKPGQKNTGELFF. The chain has TRBV20-1 and TRBJ2-2; 7 bases match TRBD1. Germline V CDR1 and CDR2: DFQATT, SNEGSKA (reference sequence). Trimming cost V 6 bases and J 1 base; bases outside gene matches: 11. CDR3 length equals 16 residues.

This chain joins TRBV6-2 or TRBV6-3 and TRBJ2-3, with TRBD2 identical over 12 bases. V gave up 6 bases and J gave up 4 bases; unmatched junction bases: 5. Per the germline V gene, CDR1 is MNHEY and CDR2 is SVGEGT. This CDR3 spans 15 amino acids. CDR3 coding DNA: TGTGCCAGCAGGGGCTGGACTAGCGGGGCAGATACGCAGTATTTT. It translates to CASRGWTSGADTQYF.

This clonotype was observed at least ten times. The J gene is TRBJ2-5, the V gene TRBV29-1; D uncertain. Germline values: CDR1 SQVTM, CDR2 ANQGSEA. The V and J ends lost 4 bases and 1 base respectively, with 7 bases between them. The CDR3 sequence is 12 residues long. The CDR3, as DNA: TGCAGCGTTGTGCCAGGCCAAGAGACCCAGTACTTC. It codes for CSVVPGQETQYF.

This clonotype showed up just a few times. V is TRBV2 and J is TRBJ1-6; D not resolved. CDR3 length: 13 residues. V was trimmed by 9 bases and J by 7 bases, leaving 13 bases between them. Germline loops: CDR1 SNHLY, CDR2 FYNNEI. DNA for the CDR3: TGTGCCAGTTCGGGCCGGAAAAATTCACCCCTCCACTTT. This sequence encodes CASSGRKNSPLHF.

V usage is TRBV4-1 and J usage is TRBJ1-4; no reliable D call. V was shortened by 0 bases and J by 1 base, with 9 bases between the two germline ends. Germline V gene lookup returns CDR1 MGHRA and CDR2 YSYEKL. This CDR3 has 16 amino acids. DNA of the CDR3: TGCGCCAGCAGCCAAGATTCCGGCAGAACTAATGAAAAACTGTTTTTT. Translated, it gives CASSQDSGRTNEKLFF.